The sequence of this T cell receptor beta chain was determined in a study of blood T cell repertoires in COVID-19. About the research overall: T cells, B-cell-depleted T cells, or PBMCs provided the cDNA or gDNA that served as material.

As originally analysed: Using reference gene primer amplification, nucleated cell counts were estimated. Repertoires were generated with immunoSEQ multiplex PCR, while TCRdb's copy carries only in-frame clones and drops some. The V and J calls and clone size come from that table; D and trimming were worked out from the DNA. This sample has 25,000 to 40,000 clones, with 85% to 90% found just once. Trimming shortened V by 5 bases and J by 1 base, and 17 bases separated the two germline ends. Germline V gene data show CDR1 as MNHEY and CDR2 as SVGEGT. The CDR3 has 16 amino acids. The chain combines TRBV6-2 or TRBV6-3 with TRBJ1-1, with D perhaps TRBD1 (6 bases). The TCR sequence derives from a human donor with active COVID-19. The donor label of this sample is uncertain. The specimen sequenced was peripheral blood. CDR3 sequence: CASSPNRAGENTEAFF. The CDR3 DNA follows: TGTGCCAGCAGTCCAAACAGGGCCGGGGAGAACACTGAAGCTTTCTTT.